Detailed here is one T cell receptor (beta chain). Together with a sample-barcoded 5' primer, a J-beta primer mix was included in a second PCR lasting about 7 to 11 cycles. The template-switch adaptor was a 5' adaptor with 12 random nucleotides. It tagged each cDNA molecule. TCRdb fed the 5' RACE reads into MiXCR, producing one record per CDR3 protein. Found here are about 640,000 distinct CDR3 sequences, around two fifths of them singletons; the top ten hold 30%. V was pared by 7 bases and J by 4 bases, with 2 bases of the junction left unmatched. The germline gives CDR1 SQVTM, CDR2 ANQGSEA. This CDR3 is 13 amino acids long. The data derive from a study of blood T cells in healthy people across ages. The wider study: About one barcoded beta molecule per two T cells came from capture by template switching.

The donors, healthy Caucasians from Russia, were aged 6 to 90. At least 6.5 million PBMCs were isolated per sample. The sequencing sample was made of blood. This TCR came from a man older than 75 in good health. The chain links TRBV29-1 to TRBJ2-1; 12 nucleotides align to TRBD2. The chain's CDR3 is CSGGLAGYNEQFF. CDR3 nucleotide sequence: TGCAGCGGAGGACTAGCGGGGTACAATGAGCAGTTCTTC.